These 24 T cell receptor beta chains share one sample of origin, sequenced in a study of shared clonotypes between healthy human individuals. Sequencing was performed with immunoSEQ multiplex PCR; in TCRdb, only in-frame clones are kept and a portion is missing. The table lists some 1.1 million clones, roughly 80% of them singletons. Sequenced: memory CD4+ T cells from PBMCs. Described subset: CD45RA-negative fraction. Source of these receptors: a man between 18 and 29 years old in good health. Some clones in this sample may be carry-over from other donors' samples.

This chain uses TRBV27 with TRBJ2-1; the match to TRBD2 covers 7 bases. V was pared by 5 bases and J by 6 bases, with 7 bases of the junction left unmatched. The CDR3 consists of 14 residues. The germline gives CDR1 MNHEY, CDR2 SMNVEV (reference sequence). Here the CDR3 reads CASSPRAGANEQFF. DNA of the CDR3: TGTGCCAGCAGTCCCCGGGCGGGAGCCAATGAGCAGTTCTTC.

To note about this clone: Other DNA sequences in the sample encode the same CDR3. V and J are TRBV27 and TRBJ1-5; D not resolved. V lost 5 bases, J lost 2 bases, and 10 bases lay in between. This CDR3 is 14 amino acids long. The germline V gene encodes CDR1 MNHEY and CDR2 SMNVEV (reference sequence). The CDR3 DNA reads TGTGCCAGCAGTCTCATTCGTGGCAATCAGCCCCAGCATTTT. Translation: CASSLIRGNQPQHF.

About this clone: Additional DNA sequences in this sample encode the identical CDR3. This chain uses TRBV28 with TRBJ2-1; 7 bases are shared with TRBD2. The germline V gene has CDR1 MDHEN and CDR2 SYDVKM. Trimming took 3 bases from V and 0 from J; bases not matched to a gene: 2. The CDR3 covers 15 residues. CDR3 sequence reads: CASSFGGSSYNEQFF. CDR3 nucleotides: TGTGCCAGCAGTTTCGGCGGGAGCTCCTACAATGAGCAGTTCTTC.

A note on this clone: The same CDR3 also results from other DNA sequences found in this sample. V usage is TRBV5-1 and J usage is TRBJ2-3; possible D gene TRBD2, 5 bases. The CDR3 sequence is 12 residues long. Per the germline V gene, CDR1 is SGHRS and CDR2 is YFSETQ. Trimming removed 4 bases at V and 4 bases at J, with 7 bases between. The CDR3 reads CASSPGADTQYF. The CDR3 DNA reads as TGCGCCAGCAGCCCCGGGGCAGATACGCAGTATTTT. The entire variable domain, with the rest obtained from reference TRBV5-1 and TRBJ2-3, is as follows: KAGVTQTPRYLIKTRGQQVTLSCSPISGHRSVSWYQQTPGQGLQFLFEYFSETQRNKGNFPGRFSGRQFSNSRSEMNVSTLELGDSALYLCASSPGADTQYFGPGTRLTVL.

CDR3 loop: CASSSLAGGPNEQFF. CDR3 bases: TGTGCCAGCAGCTCACTAGCGGGAGGGCCGAATGAGCAGTTCTTC. V usage is TRBV7-6 and J usage is TRBJ2-1, with 13 positions matching TRBD2. Looked up from germline, CDR1 is SGHVS and CDR2 is FNYEAQ. There are 15 residues in the CDR3. V gave up 4 bases and J gave up 7 bases; unmatched junction bases: 4. The variable domain in full, with the rest retrieved from reference TRBV7-6 and TRBJ2-1, is GAGVSQSPRYKVTKRGQDVALRCDPISGHVSLYWYRQALGQGPEFLTYFNYEAQQDKSGLPNDRFSAERPEGSISTLTIQRTEQRDSAMYRCASSSLAGGPNEQFFGPGTRLTVL.

The chain uses TRBV9 and TRBJ2-5; 7 bases align to TRBD1. The J call may not be correct, given that the DNA end is closer to TRBJ2-7. CDR3 length equals 15 residues. CDR1 and CDR2 from the germline V gene are SGDLS and YYNGEE. The CDR3 DNA sequence: TGTGCCAGCAGCGCCGCAGGGGGTTCTTCGAACGAGCAGTACTTC. Encoded protein: CASSAAGGSSNEQYF.

Comments on this clone: A far larger clone is one base from this, pointing to a likely read error. J is TRBJ1-2 and V is TRBV28; no definite D call. This CDR3 is 12 amino acids long. The germline V gene encodes CDR1 MDHEN and CDR2 SYDVKM. For the CDR3, the DNA is TGTGCCAGCAGCGCCGTGGACTATAGCTACACCTTC. The encoded protein is CASSAVDYSYTF.

This rearrangement joins TRBV9 to TRBJ2-7, with D possibly TRBD2 on 6 matching bases. Per the germline V gene, CDR1 is SGDLS and CDR2 is YYNGEE. V was shortened by 4 bases and J by 2 bases, with 16 bases between the two germline ends. The CDR3 has 15 amino acids. Here the CDR3 DNA reads TGTGCCAGCAGCCCTGGGACGGAGGGTCCCTACGAGCAGTACTTC. Translation: CASSPGTEGPYEQYF. Full variable domain (remainder filled in from reference TRBV9 and TRBJ2-7): DSGVTQTPKHLITATGQRVTLRCSPRSGDLSVYWYQQSLDQGLQFLIQYYNGEERAKGNILERFSAQQFPDLHSELNLSSLELGDSALYFCASSPGTEGPYEQYFGPGTRLTVT.

J is TRBJ2-7 and V is TRBV5-4; tentative D call: TRBD2 (7 bases). V lost 4 bases and J 5 bases, leaving 13 bases between the germline ends. Germline V gene lookup returns CDR1 SGHNT and CDR2 YYREEE (reference sequence). This CDR3 has 13 amino acids. For the CDR3, the DNA is TGTGCCAGCAGCCCCCCGGGGGGCGACGAGCAGTACTTC. This encodes CASSPPGGDEQYF.

The J gene is TRBJ1-2, the V gene TRBV5-4; D gene ambiguous. Germline-derived CDR1 and CDR2 are SGHNT and YYREEE (reference sequence). The CDR3 has 14 residues. The germline V and J ends were trimmed by 0 bases and 5 bases, with 11 bases remaining between them. DNA of the CDR3: TGTGCCAGCAGCTTGGAAGGAGGGAGGTATGGCTACACCTTC. Translation: CASSLEGGRYGYTF.

The rearrangement joins TRBV28 to TRBJ2-2; perhaps TRBD1 as D (6 bases). Germline V gene data show CDR1 as MDHEN and CDR2 as SYDVKM. This CDR3 has 14 amino acids. Trimming left V 5 bases short and J 1 base short, with 8 bases between. CDR3 in DNA: TGTGCCAGCAGTGTGGGACAGAACACCGGGGAGCTGTTTTTT. It encodes CASSVGQNTGELFF.

The chain employs TRBV7-3 and TRBJ1-1, with D perhaps TRBD1 (6 bases). Germline V CDR1 and CDR2: SGHTA, FQGTGA. The CDR3 consists of 15 residues. With 5 bases removed from V and 1 base from J, the gap between germline ends came to 14 bases. For the CDR3, the DNA is TGTGCCAGCAGCCTAAAGGCAGGGGCGAACACTGAAGCTTTCTTT. This encodes CASSLKAGANTEAFF.

The chain employs TRBV6-1 and TRBJ2-5; tentative D call: TRBD2 (6 bases). CDR3 size: 14 residues. V lost 6 bases and J lost 4, with 15 bases in between. Germline V CDR1 and CDR2: MNHNS, SASEGT. The CDR3 region is CASSPLWGLETQYF. The CDR3 DNA is TGTGCCAGCAGCCCCCTTTGGGGACTAGAGACCCAGTACTTC.

The gene calls are TRBV28 and TRBJ2-7; the D call may be TRBD1 or TRBD2 (5 bases each). CDR1 and CDR2 from the germline V gene are MDHEN and SYDVKM. The CDR3 contains 15 residues. V was trimmed by 7 bases and J by 0 bases, leaving 16 bases between them. The CDR3 DNA is TGTGCCAGCACTCCGCCGACAGCGGACTCCTACGAGCAGTACTTC. Its translation: CASTPPTADSYEQYF.

This clone was observed a few times. The gene calls are TRBV19 and TRBJ2-7, with 7 bases that match TRBD1. V was clipped by 5 bases and J by 3 bases; unmatched bases: 10. The CDR3 spans 15 residues. Looked up from germline, CDR1 is LNHDA and CDR2 is SQIVND (reference sequence). The CDR3, as DNA: TGTGCCAGTAGTCCCAATGGACAGGCCTTCTACGAGCAGTACTTC. Its protein is CASSPNGQAFYEQYF.

The chain carries TRBV7-8 and TRBJ2-2; D gene unclear. The ends were cut back, 8 bases at V and 6 bases at J, with 13 bases in the middle. The CDR3 length is 13 residues. Looked up from germline, CDR1 is SGHVS and CDR2 is FQNEAQ. The CDR3 region is CASGVVTAGELFF. CDR3 coding DNA: TGTGCCAGCGGGGTCGTCACAGCCGGGGAGCTGTTTTTT.

This chain joins TRBV27 and TRBJ2-4; maybe TRBD2 (6 bases). The CDR3 has 18 residues. The germline gives CDR1 MNHEY, CDR2 SMNVEV (reference sequence). The V end was cut by 1 base, the J end by 4 bases, with 20 bases between. In nucleotides, the CDR3 is TGTGCCAGCAGTTTATTACCCTCGGGGACTTTGGGAAAAAACATTCAGTACTTC. Its protein is CASSLLPSGTLGKNIQYF.

This rearrangement joins TRBV5-4 to TRBJ2-6; D is unresolved. This CDR3 has 16 residues. The V gene lost 4 bases and the J gene lost 0 bases, with 11 bases spanning the gap. Germline V gene sequence: CDR1 SGHNT, CDR2 YYREEE (reference sequence). The chain's CDR3 is CASSLKWTSGANVLTF. CDR3 bases: TGTGCCAGCAGCCTTAAATGGACCTCTGGGGCCAACGTCCTGACTTTC.

The rearrangement joins TRBV14 to TRBJ2-5, with 12 bases aligning to TRBD1. The CDR3 sequence is 17 residues long. Germline V gene lookup returns CDR1 SGHDN and CDR2 FVKESK. The V segment lost 4 bases and the J segment 4 bases; nucleotides outside the gene matches: 10. CDR3 nucleotide sequence: TGTGCCAGCAGCCGGGACAGGGGGCAGTGGGTCCGAGAGACCCAGTACTTC. Protein product: CASSRDRGQWVRETQYF.

This clone was seen a single time. The chain has TRBV7-9 and TRBJ1-1, with a weak D call TRBD1 (5 bases). Germline V lookup: CDR1 SEHNR, CDR2 FQNEAQ (reference sequence). This CDR3 spans 10 amino acids. The CDR3 loop is CLLGATEAFF. The CDR3 nucleotides read TGTCTCCTAGGGGCCACTGAAGCTTTCTTT.

This chain uses TRBV5-1 with TRBJ2-2, with 11 bases lining up with TRBD2. Unmatched junction bases numbered 4, after V lost 0 bases and J lost 0 bases. Germline assignment: CDR1 SGHRS and CDR2 YFSETQ. This CDR3 has 18 amino acids. The CDR3 sequence: CASSLASSGGTNTGELFF. CDR3 sequence (DNA): TGCGCCAGCAGCTTGGCCTCTAGCGGGGGGACGAACACCGGGGAGCTGTTTTTT.

The chain joins TRBV19 to TRBJ2-7; 11 positions agree with TRBD2. V lost 3 bases to trimming and J lost 6 bases; unmatched junction nucleotides: 4. CDR1 and CDR2 (germline): LNHDA, SQIVND (reference sequence). This CDR3 is 14 amino acids long. The CDR3 is CASSITSGSGEQYF. The CDR3 DNA follows: TGTGCCAGTAGTATCACTAGCGGGAGTGGCGAGCAGTACTTC. Complete variable domain (other parts from reference TRBV19 and TRBJ2-7): DGGITQSPKYLFRKEGQNVTLSCEQNLNHDAMYWYRQDPGQGLRLIYYSQIVNDFQKGDIAEGYSVSREKKESFPLTVTSAQKNPTAFYLCASSITSGSGEQYFGPGTRLTVT.

This chain links TRBV19 with TRBJ1-5, with 7 bases that match TRBD1. This CDR3 is built from 18 residues. V was clipped by 6 bases and J by 0 bases; unmatched bases: 14. Germline V CDR1 and CDR2: LNHDA, SQIVND (reference sequence). The CDR3 reads CASSHDRASIYSNQPQHF. CDR3 in DNA: TGTGCCAGTAGCCATGACAGGGCATCCATTTATAGCAATCAGCCCCAGCATTTT.

The chain joins TRBV10-2 to TRBJ2-3, with TRBD2 as a possible D gene (6 bases). The V gene lost 4 bases and the J gene lost 4 bases, with 12 bases spanning the gap. CDR3 length: 14 amino acids. Germline V lookup: CDR1 WSHSY, CDR2 SAAADI. CDR3 bases: TGCGCCAGCAGTGTACTAGCAGCTGCAGATACGCAGTATTTT. This sequence encodes CASSVLAAADTQYF.